This T cell receptor (beta chain) was identified during a study of shared clonotypes between healthy human individuals. Germline CDR1 is LGHNA and CDR2 is YNFKEQ. CDR3 length: 16 amino acids. Only in-frame clones appear in the TCRdb table, and some are missing; sequencing was by immunoSEQ multiplex PCR. The sample has under 2.5 million clones; 85% to 95% are singletons. Sequencing was carried out using naive CD4+ T cells from PBMCs. Subset meaning: CD45RA+ positively selected. The origin of this receptor is a man between 18 and 35 years old in good health. Some clones in this sample may be carry-over from other donors' samples. The gene calls are TRBV4-2 and TRBJ2-5; the match to TRBD2 covers 11 bases. The J call is in doubt because the DNA end fits TRBJ2-7 better. CDR3: CASSQGLAGPNYEQYF. The CDR3 DNA follows: TGTGCCAGCAGCCAAGGACTAGCGGGACCTAACTACGAGCAGTACTTC.